These 29 T cell receptor beta chains share one sample of origin, sequenced in a study of response to subunit inactivated influenza vaccine (dated by TCRdb to 2017 to 2018). Library prep was done by RT-PCR. TCRdb names Illumina HiSeq 2500 as the instrument used. TCRdb reworked the public reads: Q25 trimming with fastp, MiXCR clone assembly, productive beta chains retained. One record per CDR3 amino acid sequence lists the most common genes and DNA. This sample has some 850,000 distinct CDR3 sequences in its table, and approximately 18% of those were observed once. The ten largest clonotypes hold around 9.9% of the sample. The sample here was PBMCs from blood, taken more than 4 days after vaccination. These receptors all stem from a man aged 45-65 years who received an inactivated influenza vaccine. Donor details come from another sample of the same person, matched by shared clones.

This clonotype appeared many times. The chain couples TRBV24-1 to TRBJ2-3; D not resolved. With 10 bases removed from V and 0 bases from J, the gap between germline ends came to 10 bases. The CDR3 contains 13 residues. Looked up from germline, CDR1 is KGHDR and CDR2 is SFDVKD. CDR3 sequence (DNA): TGTGCCACAGCCGCCGCGAGCACAGATACGCAGTATTTT. Its protein product is CATAAASTDTQYF.

The chain joins TRBV5-1 to TRBJ1-1; 7 nucleotides line up with TRBD1. The V gene end was trimmed by 4 bases and the J gene end by 7 bases; junction bases not matched to a gene: 7. Germline V gene data show CDR1 as SGHRS and CDR2 as YFSETQ. This CDR3 region has 13 residues. The CDR3 loop reads CASSLRWDSEAFF. CDR3 DNA sequence: TGCGCCAGCAGCCTTAGGTGGGACAGTGAAGCTTTCTTT.

This clonotype was detected only a few times. The genes are TRBV20-1 and TRBJ2-7; 7 nucleotides line up with TRBD2. Germline V gene sequence: CDR1 DFQATT, CDR2 SNEGSKA (reference sequence). J lost 2 bases, V lost 3 bases, and 7 bases had no gene match. The CDR3 length is 14 residues. The CDR3 DNA reads as TGCAGTGCTAGGCATCTTGGGGGGGCCTACGAGCAGTACTTC. Encoded protein: CSARHLGGAYEQYF.

The rearrangement links TRBV21-1 to TRBJ1-1; TRBD1, as called in the table, went unchecked against the DNA. TRBV21-1 constitutes a pseudogene. CDR3 length: 12 residues. CDR3 sequence (DNA): TGTGCCAGCAGCAAGGAGGGGGCTGAAGCTTTCTTT. Its translation is CASSKEGAEAFF.

V gene TRBV5-1 combines with J gene TRBJ2-3, with D possibly TRBD1 on 5 matching bases. This CDR3 has 14 residues. The ends were cut back, 6 bases at V and 6 bases at J, with 17 bases in the middle. CDR1 SGHRS and CDR2 YFSETQ come from the germline V gene. In DNA form, the CDR3 reads TGCGCCAGCAAAGGCCCAGGGCCCACGGATACGCAGTATTTT. Protein sequence: CASKGPGPTDTQYF.

This clonotype has a count of ten or more. V gene TRBV29-1 combines with J gene TRBJ2-3; D remains ambiguous. The CDR3 loop spans 12 amino acids. CDR1 and CDR2 (germline): SQVTM, ANQGSEA. The V end lost 1 base, the J end lost 6 bases, and 8 bases lay between the germline ends. The CDR3 loop reads CSVEGGGDTQYF. The CDR3, as DNA: TGCAGCGTTGAAGGCGGCGGCGATACGCAGTATTTT.

CDR3 coding DNA: TGTGCCAGTAGTACCGGGACAGGGTACCCCTACGAGCAGTACTTC. This codes for CASSTGTGYPYEQYF. The genes are TRBV19 and TRBJ2-7; TRBD1 matches at 9 bases. The trim removed 4 bases at V and 2 bases at J, leaving 6 bases unmatched. Germline V CDR1 and CDR2: LNHDA, SQIVND (reference sequence). The CDR3 consists of 15 residues.

This clonotype was counted a few times. This chain links TRBV11-2 with TRBJ2-3; 9 bases are a match to TRBD1. Trimming took 4 bases from V and 2 from J; bases not matched to a gene: 10. Germline CDR1 and CDR2: SGHAT and FQNNGV. The CDR3 contains 17 residues. The CDR3 loop is CASSWLKGQGLTDTQYF. CDR3 coding DNA: TGTGCCAGCAGCTGGTTAAAAGGACAGGGGCTCACAGATACGCAGTATTTT.

The chain is built from TRBV6-1 and TRBJ1-2, with unresolved D. The germline CDR1 and CDR2 sequences are MNHNS and SASEGT. V was clipped by 1 base and J by 7 bases, with 7 bases between them. The CDR3 is made up of 12 amino acids. Written as DNA, the CDR3 is TGTGCCAGCAGTGAAGATTCTGTTGGCTACACCTTC. This codes for CASSEDSVGYTF.

The table lists this clonotype with a few counts. CDR3 DNA: TGTGCCAGCAGTACTGCGGGACCAGGGGAGGGCGGGGAGCTGTTTTTT. It is translated as CASSTAGPGEGGELFF. V gene TRBV6-5 combines with J gene TRBJ2-2; TRBD2 is a possible D gene (7 bases). The CDR3 covers 16 residues. Deletions cut 5 bases from V and 7 bases from J, with 20 bases between. Germline CDR1 MNHEY, CDR2 SVGAGI.

This clonotype appeared a few times. The chain has TRBV20-1 and TRBJ1-2, with 7 nucleotides matching TRBD1. The trim removed 6 bases at V and 4 bases at J, leaving 5 bases unmatched. CDR1 is DFQATT, CDR2 SNEGSKA, per germline (reference sequence). CDR3 length: 12 residues. The CDR3 DNA is TGCAGTGCACCGGGACAGCTCTATGGCTACACCTTC. Amino acid sequence: CSAPGQLYGYTF.

This clonotype occurred many times. The rearrangement joins TRBV7-2 to TRBJ1-2; D is possibly TRBD1 (5 bases). The CDR3 has 13 amino acids. Germline-derived CDR1 and CDR2 are SGHTA and FQGNSA. The V end was cut by 5 bases, the J end by 3 bases, with 10 bases between. The DNA for the CDR3 is TGTGCCAGCAGCCAAACAGGAGACTATGGCTACACCTTC. It specifies CASSQTGDYGYTF.

The chain has TRBV10-3 and TRBJ2-7; maybe TRBD2 (6 bases). This CDR3 has 14 amino acids. The germline V gene encodes CDR1 ENHRY and CDR2 SYGVKD. Trimming cost V 3 bases and J 4 bases, with 13 bases left between them. Here the CDR3 DNA reads TGTGCCATCAGTGATAAGCCCGGGGGATACGAGCAGTACTTC. Protein: CAISDKPGGYEQYF.

The chain is built from TRBV7-9 and TRBJ2-1; 9 bases line up with TRBD2. The CDR3 is made up of 15 amino acids. J was trimmed by 9 bases and V by 2 bases; bases with no gene match: 8. CDR1 SEHNR and CDR2 FQNEAQ come from the germline V gene (reference sequence). In DNA form, the CDR3 reads TGTGCCAGCAGCTTATTGTCTAGCGGGACCGGTGAGCAGTTCTTC. Translated, it gives CASSLLSSGTGEQFF.

The gene calls are TRBV12-3 or TRBV12-4 and TRBJ1-2, with D unresolved. CDR3 length equals 14 residues. V was clipped by 3 bases and J by 6 bases, with 14 bases between them. The CDR3 coding sequence is TGTGCCAGCAGTTTGTTCCGGATCCCAGATGGCTACACCTTC. This sequence encodes CASSLFRIPDGYTF.

The rearrangement uses TRBV25-1 and TRBJ2-7, with 7 bases that match TRBD2. With 3 bases clipped from V and 3 bases from J, the junction kept 5 bases outside the gene matches. Per germline, CDR1 MGHDK and CDR2 SYGVNS. The CDR3 spans 14 residues. CDR3 sequence: CASSDPGLVYEQYF. Here the CDR3 DNA reads TGTGCCAGCAGTGATCCAGGACTAGTCTACGAGCAGTACTTC.

The sample holds a few counts of this clonotype. The chain joins TRBV7-9 to TRBJ2-5; D call uncertain. Germline values: CDR1 SEHNR, CDR2 FQNEAQ (reference sequence). Deletions cut 5 bases from V and 0 bases from J, with 7 bases between. This CDR3 is built from 13 residues. In DNA form, the CDR3 reads TGTGCCAGCAGCACCAAGAACCAAGAGACCCAGTACTTC. It encodes CASSTKNQETQYF.

The rearrangement uses TRBV19 and TRBJ2-1, with no clear D. The germline gives CDR1 LNHDA, CDR2 SQIVND (reference sequence). V lost 3 bases to trimming and J lost 9 bases, with 21 bases between them. This CDR3 region has 16 residues. The DNA of the CDR3 is TGTGCCAGTAGTATTTCTGGCGGCTCTGGTGGGGTTGAGCAGTTCTTC. Translated, it gives CASSISGGSGGVEQFF.

This clonotype was counted only a few times. V usage is TRBV15 and J usage is TRBJ2-3; 7 nucleotides agree with TRBD2. J lost 5 bases, V lost 5 bases, and 4 bases had no gene match. This CDR3 is 13 amino acids long. CDR1 is LNHNV, CDR2 YYDKDF, per germline (reference sequence). CDR3: CATSRTRRDTQYF. The CDR3 nucleotides are TGTGCCACCAGCCGGACTAGAAGAGATACGCAGTATTTT.

This clonotype appeared many times. The CDR3 DNA reads as TGTGCCAGCAGCGCCGGGACAGCAAAAACCGGGGAGCTGTTTTTT. This gives the protein CASSAGTAKTGELFF. The gene calls are TRBV4-2 and TRBJ2-2; TRBD1 matches 7 bases. The junction had 8 bases not matched to a gene; V was cut back by 5 bases and J by 5 bases. This CDR3 contains 15 residues. Germline V CDR1 and CDR2: LGHNA, YNFKEQ.

CDR3 protein: CSARDMQGTQPQHF. CDR3 sequence (DNA): TGCAGTGCTAGAGATATGCAGGGAACTCAGCCCCAGCATTTT. The gene calls are TRBV20-1 and TRBJ1-5, with D perhaps TRBD1 (5 bases). The V and J ends lost 0 bases and 6 bases respectively, with 12 bases between them. Germline V CDR1 and CDR2: DFQATT, SNEGSKA (reference sequence). The CDR3 length is 14 residues.

The chain combines TRBV6-1 with TRBJ2-1, with D perhaps matching TRBD1 (6 bases). V was trimmed by 9 bases and J by 5 bases, leaving 14 bases between them. This CDR3 contains 13 residues. The germline gives CDR1 MNHNS, CDR2 SASEGT. The CDR3 coding sequence is TGTGCCAGTCTCCGGGACATTAACAATGAGCAGTTCTTC. It encodes CASLRDINNEQFF.

This clonotype has more than one count but fewer than ten. The rearrangement links TRBV6-6 to TRBJ2-3; weak D call: TRBD1 (5 bases). This CDR3 has 12 amino acids. Germline CDR1 MNHNY, CDR2 SVGAGI (reference sequence). Trimming removed 5 bases from V and 11 bases from J, with 14 bases in between. CDR3 protein: CASSVNRPWQYF. The CDR3 nucleotides are TGTGCCAGCAGTGTAAACAGGCCTTGGCAGTATTTT.

This clonotype has only a few counts. For the CDR3, the DNA is TGTGCCAGCAGACAGACAGGGGGACGGGAGACCCAGTACTTC. Translating gives CASRQTGGRETQYF. The chain joins TRBV6-1 to TRBJ2-5, with 9 bases that match TRBD1. This CDR3 spans 14 amino acids. CDR1 is MNHNS, CDR2 SASEGT, per germline. Trimming took 6 bases from V and 5 from J; bases not matched to a gene: 7.

This clonotype was counted between two and nine times. The chain has TRBV18 and TRBJ2-1; D unclear. The V end lost 1 base, the J end lost 4 bases, and 2 bases lay between the germline ends. This CDR3 is built from 12 residues. Germline V lookup: CDR1 KGHSH, CDR2 LQKENI. For the CDR3, the DNA is TGTGCCAGCTCACCACAGTACAATGAGCAGTTCTTC. Its translation is CASSPQYNEQFF.

A few counts support this clonotype. CDR3 DNA sequence: TGTGCCAGCAGCCACAGCGGGGGGCAAGAGACCCAGTACTTC. Translating it yields CASSHSGGQETQYF. The V and J genes are TRBV28 and TRBJ2-5; TRBD2 matches at 9 bases. Germline lookup yields CDR1 MDHEN and CDR2 SYDVKM. This CDR3 is 14 amino acids long. The J segment lost 2 bases and the V segment lost 6 bases, leaving 4 bases of the junction unmatched.

The J gene is TRBJ1-6, the V gene TRBV7-3; tentative D call: TRBD1 (6 bases). Germline V gene lookup returns CDR1 SGHTA and CDR2 FQGTGA. The CDR3 is made up of 14 amino acids. Deletions cut 3 bases from V and 7 bases from J, with 10 bases between. CDR3 in amino acids: CASSFGQPNSPLHF. The CDR3 nucleotides are TGTGCCAGCAGCTTTGGACAGCCCAATTCACCCCTCCACTTT.

CDR3 DNA: TGTGCCAGCAGTTACTCCGCGCTAGATACGCAGTATTTT. Translation: CASSYSALDTQYF. The chain combines TRBV6-5 with TRBJ2-3, with D unresolved. Germline CDR1 is MNHEY and CDR2 is SVGAGI. The CDR3 runs 13 residues. V was clipped by 0 bases and J by 5 bases, with 6 bases between them.

This clonotype was seen a handful of times. The CDR3 nucleotides are TGTGCCAGCAGTAGAGGACAGGGGGCGCGGGAGCAGTACTTC. Protein product: CASSRGQGAREQYF. The chain carries TRBV28 and TRBJ2-7; 11 bases are shared with TRBD1. The germline V gene has CDR1 MDHEN and CDR2 SYDVKM. The trim removed 5 bases at V and 7 bases at J, leaving 7 bases unmatched. The CDR3 has 14 residues. Looking up the rest from reference TRBV28 and TRBJ2-7 gives the full variable domain: DVKVTQSSRYLVKRTGEKVFLECVQDMDHENMFWYRQDPGLGLRLIYFSYDVKMKEKGDIPEGYSVSREKKERFSLILESASTNQTSMYLCASSRGQGAREQYFGPGTRLTVT.